This TCR beta chain came from a study of blood T cell repertoires in COVID-19. Germline lookup yields CDR1 LGHNA and CDR2 YNFKEQ. The CDR3 is 21 amino acids. After removal of 0 bases from V and 0 bases from J, the junction contained 7 bases not matched to a gene. Here immunoSEQ multiplex PCR was the method, and the copy in TCRdb shows in-frame clones only, minus some. Of 200,000 to 250,000 clones in the sample, roughly 84% are singletons; the top ten hold roughly 2%. This sequence originates from a middle-aged man with active or convalescent COVID-19. V usage is TRBV4-2 and J usage is TRBJ2-2; 16 bases agree with TRBD2. The sequencing sample was made of peripheral blood. This CDR3 is CASSQDLVGLAGGANTGELFF. For the CDR3, the DNA is TGTGCCAGCAGCCAAGATTTAGTGGGACTAGCGGGAGGGGCGAACACCGGGGAGCTGTTTTTT.